This entry describes one T cell receptor (beta chain). Its specificity is unknown. Germline V lookup: CDR1 SGHRS, CDR2 YFSETQ. Trimming cost V 4 bases and J 2 bases, with 10 bases left between them. The CDR3 sequence is 14 residues long. The data stem from a study of OX40 agonist ivuxolimab in advanced cancers. Method: immunoSEQ multiplex PCR; TCRdb's copy keeps in-frame clones and lacks some. This sample carries fewer than 60,000 clones, over 75% of them seen once, and the ten largest clones take roughly 0.69%. Patients were ruled out by autoimmune disease history or systemic immunosuppression. The study, taken as a whole, reports: Blood T cells, both CD4+ and CD8+, expanded clonally by week 6 at 0.1 to 3.0 mg/kg.

The sequence was collected from an adult with an advanced solid tumor such as melanoma, head and neck, liver or kidney cancer. This chain uses TRBV5-1 with TRBJ1-3, with D uncertain. The sequencing here drew on CD4+ or CD8+ T cells sorted from blood, taken in a trial of the OX40 agonist ivuxolimab. In DNA, the CDR3 is TGCGCCAGCAGCCCCGAGGGCCCTGGAAACACCATATATTTT. It yields the protein CASSPEGPGNTIYF.